This passage covers 14 T cell receptor beta chains from one sample sequenced in a study of blood T cell repertoires in COVID-19. Profiling relied on immunoSEQ multiplex PCR, and the TCRdb table lists in-frame clones only, not all of them. This table holds some 49,000 clones, around four fifths found once. The specimen sequenced was peripheral blood. These TCRs come from a human donor in a cohort sampled during active COVID-19.

V usage is TRBV4-3 and J usage is TRBJ2-7; 8 bases fit TRBD1. The CDR3 runs 15 residues. Germline CDR1 LGHNA, CDR2 YSLEER. J gave up 1 base and V 1 base, and 3 bases lay outside the gene matches. The CDR3 reads CASSQAGTGSYEQYF. In nucleotides, the CDR3 is TGCGCCAGCAGCCAAGCCGGGACAGGATCCTACGAGCAGTACTTC.

The chain links TRBV5-1 to TRBJ1-1; TRBD1 might be the D (6 bases). The CDR3 has 13 amino acids. V was trimmed by 3 bases and J by 1 base, leaving 7 bases between them. Germline values: CDR1 SGHRS, CDR2 YFSETQ. The CDR3 nucleotides are TGCGCCAGCAGCTGGGACACGAACACTGAAGCTTTCTTT. Protein sequence: CASSWDTNTEAFF.

This chain connects TRBV15 to TRBJ2-7; the D is unclear. CDR3 length: 16 amino acids. V lost 0 bases and J lost 0, with 12 bases in between. Looked up from germline, CDR1 is LNHNV and CDR2 is YYDKDF (reference sequence). DNA of the CDR3: TGTGCCACCAGCAGAGATCGCACGCGAGCCTCCTACGAGCAGTACTTC. Protein product: CATSRDRTRASYEQYF.

V and J are TRBV9 and TRBJ2-5; TRBD2 aligns across 10 bases. Germline-derived CDR1 and CDR2 are SGDLS and YYNGEE. J was trimmed by 4 bases and V by 3 bases; bases with no gene match: 6. The CDR3 is 15 amino acids. The DNA for the CDR3 is TGTGCCAGCAGCGCCGCTAGCGGGGGTGGAGAGACCCAGTACTTC. This encodes CASSAASGGGETQYF.

CDR3: CASSPGTNVEGYEQYF. CDR3 bases: TGTGCCAGCAGCCCTGGGACAAATGTTGAGGGCTACGAGCAGTACTTC. The chain couples TRBV7-6 to TRBJ2-7; TRBD1 is a possible D gene (6 bases). The CDR3 has 16 amino acids. Trimming took off 5 bases at V and 3 bases at J, with 20 bases between the two ends. The germline V gene encodes CDR1 SGHVS and CDR2 FNYEAQ.

This chain connects TRBV29-1 to TRBJ1-1; D remains unclear. CDR3 length: 11 amino acids. Germline lookup yields CDR1 SQVTM and CDR2 ANQGSEA. The germline V and J ends were trimmed by 5 bases and 1 base, with 5 bases remaining between them. DNA for the CDR3: TGCAGCGTTAATCAGAACACTGAAGCTTTCTTT. It yields the protein CSVNQNTEAFF.

The chain has TRBV2 and TRBJ1-1; D gene uncertain. The CDR3 sequence is 14 residues long. The ends were cut back, 6 bases at V and 5 bases at J, with 16 bases in the middle. In germline, CDR1 is SNHLY, CDR2 FYNNEI. The CDR3 DNA sequence: TGTGCCAGCAGGAGGGAGGTTGTGGAGACTGAAGCTTTCTTT. Translating it yields CASRREVVETEAFF.

The V gene is TRBV5-4, the J gene TRBJ1-1; D remains unclear. Trimming took off 4 bases at V and 5 bases at J, with 9 bases between the two ends. The CDR3 has 12 amino acids. CDR1 is SGHNT and CDR2 is YYREEE in the germline V gene (reference sequence). The CDR3, as DNA: TGTGCCAGCAGCCCAACAGAAACTGAAGCTTTCTTT. As protein: CASSPTETEAFF.

The rearrangement joins TRBV6-2 or TRBV6-3 to TRBJ1-1; 8 nucleotides line up with TRBD1. The CDR3 length is 16 residues. The V gene end was trimmed by 5 bases and the J gene end by 0 bases; junction bases not matched to a gene: 8. In germline, CDR1 is MNHEY, CDR2 SVGEGT. CDR3 sequence: CASSARDRTMNTEAFF. In DNA, the CDR3 is TGTGCCAGCAGTGCGAGGGACAGGACCATGAACACTGAAGCTTTCTTT.

In this sample, this clone turned up once. The gene calls are TRBV7-2 and TRBJ2-7, with 7 bases that match TRBD1. The CDR3 totals 15 residues. Germline trimming cut 6 bases from V and 0 bases from J; bases unmatched to any gene: 8. Germline V gene data show CDR1 as SGHTA and CDR2 as FQGNSA. The CDR3 bases are TGTGCCAGCAGTAACCCGGGACAGCGCTCCTACGAGCAGTACTTC. Its translation: CASSNPGQRSYEQYF.

The chain employs TRBV28 and TRBJ2-7; 7 nucleotides align to TRBD1. The trim removed 8 bases at V and 0 bases at J, leaving 4 bases unmatched. The CDR3 is 13 amino acids. Germline lookup yields CDR1 MDHEN and CDR2 SYDVKM. In DNA form, the CDR3 reads TGTGCCAGCCTAAGACAGGGCTCCTACGAGCAGTACTTC. Amino acids: CASLRQGSYEQYF. Looking up the rest from reference TRBV28 and TRBJ2-7 gives the full variable domain: DVKVTQSSRYLVKRTGEKVFLECVQDMDHENMFWYRQDPGLGLRLIYFSYDVKMKEKGDIPEGYSVSREKKERFSLILESASTNQTSMYLCASLRQGSYEQYFGPGTRLTVT.

The V gene is TRBV19, the J gene TRBJ1-5; weak D call: TRBD1 (6 bases). V lost 4 bases and J lost 4, with 17 bases in between. The CDR3 covers 16 residues. Germline V gene sequence: CDR1 LNHDA, CDR2 SQIVND (reference sequence). The CDR3 DNA reads TGTGCCAGTAGTAATGTTTTGACAGGCGTTAATCAGCCCCAGCATTTT. It translates to CASSNVLTGVNQPQHF.

The rearrangement uses TRBV4-3 and TRBJ2-1; 9 nucleotides match TRBD1. Trimming at V came to 0 bases and at J to 6 bases, leaving 6 bases not matched to a gene. Per germline, CDR1 LGHNA and CDR2 YSLEER. The CDR3 extends over 16 amino acids. CDR3 amino acids: CASSQEGTGRTNEQFF. The CDR3 DNA sequence: TGCGCCAGCAGCCAAGAAGGGACAGGGAGGACCAATGAGCAGTTCTTC.

The genes are TRBV7-2 and TRBJ2-3; 7 positions match TRBD2. The CDR3 has 17 residues. V shed 1 base, J shed 2 bases, and the junction held 9 bases outside the gene matches. Germline CDR1 SGHTA, CDR2 FQGNSA. DNA of the CDR3: TGTGCCAGCAGCTTAGTTTCGGCTAGCGGATTCACAGATACGCAGTATTTT. The encoded protein is CASSLVSASGFTDTQYF.